The next 26 T cell receptor beta chains were all read from a single sample in a study of CD8+CD57+ T cells in acquired aplastic anemia. Both TCR beta VDJ combination and CDR3 sequence profiling were carried out. Genomic DNA was the template for this profiling. MiXCR was run by TCRdb on the reads, yielding one entry per CDR3 protein. Among under 350,000 distinct CDR3 sequences listed, approximately 57% were seen once. Patients picked for sequencing had shown CD8+CD57+ cell expansion detected by flow cytometry. Sequencing used sorted CD4+, CD8+, or CD8+CD57+ T cells (not recorded which) from PBMCs. These receptors were obtained from a human donor with aplastic anemia.

The rearrangement joins TRBV7-2 to TRBJ2-7, with 9 bases identical to TRBD2. With V trimmed by 1 base and J by 4 bases, 5 bases remained unmatched. Per the germline V gene, CDR1 is SGHTA and CDR2 is FQGNSA. This CDR3 is 15 amino acids long. The CDR3 protein is CASSLELGLAYEQYF. As DNA, the CDR3 is TGTGCCAGCAGCTTAGAATTGGGACTAGCTTACGAGCAGTACTTC.

The chain joins TRBV20-1 to TRBJ2-7; D remains unclear. The V gene's germline CDR1 is DFQATT and CDR2 SNEGSKA (reference sequence). The CDR3 has 14 residues. V gave up 2 bases and J gave up 6 bases, with 17 bases separating them. As DNA, the CDR3 is TGCAGTGCTAGAAGGTCGGCCCCCTCGGGCGAGCAGTACTTC. Translating gives CSARRSAPSGEQYF.

The chain has TRBV2 and TRBJ1-3; D is unresolved. Germline CDR1 and CDR2: SNHLY and FYNNEI. The CDR3 totals 13 residues. Trimming took 4 bases from V and 2 from J, leaving 6 bases between them. CDR3 in DNA: TGTGCCAGCAGTGCCGGCCCTGGAAACACCATATATTTT. Amino acid sequence: CASSAGPGNTIYF.

The chain uses TRBV5-1 and TRBJ1-6; 10 bases match TRBD1. V shed 3 bases, J shed 3 bases, and the junction held 3 bases outside the gene matches. This CDR3 is 16 amino acids long. From germline, CDR1 is SGHRS and CDR2 YFSETQ. The CDR3 coding sequence is TGCGCCAGCAGCTCGGGACAGGGGTACTATAATTCACCCCTCCACTTT. It yields the protein CASSSGQGYYNSPLHF.

The rearrangement joins TRBV5-8 to TRBJ1-5; D gene uncertain. Germline V gene sequence: CDR1 SGHTS, CDR2 YDEGEE. The CDR3 runs to 16 residues. With 0 bases removed from V and 1 base from J, the gap between germline ends came to 11 bases. Written as DNA, the CDR3 is TGTGCCAGCAGCTTGGGATGGGTGCAGAGCAATCAGCCCCAGCATTTT. Encoded protein: CASSLGWVQSNQPQHF.

In its sample, this clonotype was seen many times. The gene calls are TRBV7-3 and TRBJ1-1; 10 bases fit TRBD1. Germline trimming cut 3 bases from V and 6 bases from J; bases unmatched to any gene: 1. There are 13 residues in the CDR3. CDR1 SGHTA and CDR2 FQGTGA come from the germline V gene. The CDR3: CASSFGQGAEAFF. CDR3 coding DNA: TGTGCCAGCAGCTTTGGACAGGGGGCTGAAGCTTTCTTT.

The CDR3 nucleotides are TGCAGTGCTGGACAGGTGACCTCCTACGAGCAGTACTTC. This translates into CSAGQVTSYEQYF. This sequence joins TRBV20-1 and TRBJ2-7; TRBD1 agrees at 7 bases. Per germline, CDR1 DFQATT and CDR2 SNEGSKA (reference sequence). J gave up 0 bases and V 5 bases, and 4 bases lay outside the gene matches. This CDR3 is 13 amino acids long.

This clonotype was seen many times. V gene TRBV18 combines with J gene TRBJ1-2; no reliable D call. In germline, CDR1 is KGHSH, CDR2 LQKENI. Trimming removed 1 base from V and 6 bases from J, with 9 bases in between. The CDR3 length is 13 residues. CDR3 DNA sequence: TGTGCCAGCTCACCACAGGGCCCCCATGGCTACACCTTC. Translated: CASSPQGPHGYTF.

CDR3 loop: CASSLEQGYEQYF. The CDR3 DNA reads as TGTGCCAGCAGTTTAGAGCAGGGCTACGAGCAGTACTTC. This sequence joins TRBV27 and TRBJ2-7, with a weak D call TRBD1 (5 bases). Looked up from germline, CDR1 is MNHEY and CDR2 is SMNVEV (reference sequence). The CDR3 is made up of 13 amino acids. Between the trimmed V and J ends, which lost 2 bases and 3 bases, there was a span of 8 bases.

The CDR3 DNA reads TGTGCCATCAGCGTAGCGGGAGTAGGCACCGGGGAGCTGTTTTTT. Protein product: CAISVAGVGTGELFF. The chain carries TRBV10-3 and TRBJ2-2; TRBD2 agrees at 9 bases. With V trimmed by 6 bases and J by 4 bases, 6 bases remained unmatched. The CDR3 length is 15 residues. Germline V gives CDR1 ENHRY, CDR2 SYGVKD.

CDR3 sequence reads: CASSLGPLNARDYNEQFF. The CDR3 region has the DNA TGTGCCAGCAGCTTAGGTCCCCTGAATGCCAGGGACTACAATGAGCAGTTCTTC. The chain uses TRBV7-8 and TRBJ2-1; a weak D match, TRBD1 (5 bases). The ends were cut back, 1 base at V and 3 bases at J, with 19 bases in the middle. Germline values: CDR1 SGHVS, CDR2 FQNEAQ. The CDR3 length is 18 residues. The full variable domain, in which reference TRBV7-8 and TRBJ2-1 provide the parts outside the CDR3, is GAGVSQSPRYKVAKRGQDVALRCDPISGHVSLFWYQQALGQGPEFLTYFQNEAQLDKSGLPSDRFFAERPEGSVSTLKIQRTQQEDSAVYLCASSLGPLNARDYNEQFFGPGTRLTVL.

Concerning this clonotype itself: At one end, the junction sequence differs from germline, possibly due to a read error. The V gene is TRBV7-6, the J gene TRBJ2-3; 15 bases line up with TRBD2. CDR3 length: 17 residues. In germline, CDR1 is SGHVS, CDR2 FNYEAQ. CDR3 DNA: TGTGCCAGCAGCCCACTGGGACTAGCGGGGGGCACAGGTACGCAGTATTTT. This codes for CASSPLGLAGGTGTQYF.

Concerning this clonotype itself: A much larger clonotype is one base distant, so this may be a read error. The chain carries TRBV6-2 or TRBV6-3 and TRBJ1-5; possibly TRBD1 for D (5 bases). This CDR3 has 15 amino acids. Between the trimmed V and J ends, which lost 8 bases and 5 bases, there was a span of 19 bases. CDR1 is MNHEY, CDR2 SVGEGT, per germline. As DNA, the CDR3 is TGTGCCAGCTCACCCGGACATGGAAGCGATCAGCCCCAGCATTTT. This codes for CASSPGHGSDQPQHF.

The rearrangement links TRBV2 to TRBJ2-1, with 11 bases that match TRBD2. Germline V lookup: CDR1 SNHLY, CDR2 FYNNEI. J lost 7 bases, V lost 5 bases, and 10 bases had no gene match. There are 16 residues in the CDR3. CDR3 sequence (DNA): TGTGCCAGCAGTCTTAGGGTAACTAGCGGGAGAAATGAGCAGTTCTTC. Translated: CASSLRVTSGRNEQFF.

This clonotype was counted many times. V usage is TRBV5-4 and J usage is TRBJ2-2; 9 bases align to TRBD2. The CDR3 loop spans 18 amino acids. Germline V gene lookup returns CDR1 SGHNT and CDR2 YYREEE (reference sequence). The ends lost 4 bases at V and 5 bases at J; junction bases unmatched: 15. The CDR3 nucleotides are TGTGCCAGCAGCCGTCAGGCGCGGGAGGGCCGACGGACCGGGGAGCTGTTTTTT. This encodes CASSRQAREGRRTGELFF. Variable domain in full (rest from reference TRBV5-4 and TRBJ2-2): ETGVTQSPTHLIKTRGQQVTLRCSSQSGHNTVSWYQQALGQGPQFIFQYYREEENGRGNFPPRFSGLQFPNYSSELNVNALELDDSALYLCASSRQAREGRRTGELFFGEGSRLTVL.

This chain uses TRBV19 with TRBJ2-6; D is uncertain. CDR1 and CDR2 (germline): LNHDA, SQIVND (reference sequence). The V end was cut by 7 bases, the J end by 2 bases, with 6 bases between. The CDR3 is made up of 13 amino acids. CDR3 region: CASTQPGANVLTF. In DNA form, the CDR3 reads TGTGCCAGTACCCAGCCTGGGGCCAACGTCCTGACTTTC.

The chain links TRBV29-1 to TRBJ1-1; 10 bases match TRBD1. This CDR3 region has 14 residues. After removal of 1 base from V and 3 bases from J, the junction contained 2 bases not matched to a gene. In germline, CDR1 is SQVTM, CDR2 ANQGSEA. The CDR3 protein is CSVEAGTGDTEAFF. For the CDR3, the DNA is TGCAGCGTTGAAGCCGGGACAGGGGACACTGAAGCTTTCTTT.

J is TRBJ1-1 and V is TRBV24-1; maybe TRBD1 (5 bases). Per the germline V gene, CDR1 is KGHDR and CDR2 is SFDVKD. With 6 bases removed from V and 0 bases from J, the gap between germline ends came to 13 bases. There are 15 residues in the CDR3. CDR3 DNA: TGTGCCACCAGTTCAGGGAGAGGGTTGAACACTGAAGCTTTCTTT. Translating gives CATSSGRGLNTEAFF.

The V call is TRBV20-1, the J call TRBJ2-7, with D hard to call. This CDR3 is built from 12 residues. Trimming took off 0 bases at V and 6 bases at J, with 9 bases between the two ends. Germline V gene data show CDR1 as DFQATT and CDR2 as SNEGSKA (reference sequence). This chain's CDR3 is CSARDGQVEQYF. The CDR3 region has the DNA TGCAGTGCTAGAGATGGCCAGGTCGAGCAGTACTTC.

This sequence joins TRBV7-8 and TRBJ1-2; D is uncertain. Germline-derived CDR1 and CDR2 are SGHVS and FQNEAQ. This CDR3 has 15 amino acids. V lost 8 bases, J lost 4 bases, and 20 bases lay in between. As DNA, the CDR3 is TGTGCCAGCGGTTTAGGTGGATTTTCGACCTATGGCTACACCTTC. It yields the protein CASGLGGFSTYGYTF.

This clonotype came up once. This chain links TRBV10-2 with TRBJ1-2; the D gene is possibly TRBD1 (6 bases). V lost 7 bases to trimming and J lost 8 bases, with 20 bases between them. Per germline, CDR1 WSHSY and CDR2 SAAADI. The CDR3 runs 14 residues. The CDR3 sequence is CASTAGQSLGGYTF. DNA for the CDR3: TGCGCCAGCACCGCGGGACAATCCCTCGGAGGCTACACCTTC.

J is TRBJ2-7 and V is TRBV7-2; D unclear. V shed 5 bases and J shed 1 base, with 12 bases lying between them. Germline V gene sequence: CDR1 SGHTA, CDR2 FQGNSA. The CDR3 consists of 14 residues. CDR3 DNA: TGTGCCAGCAGCCCTCTACAGATTTCCTACGAGCAGTACTTC. Residues: CASSPLQISYEQYF.

This clonotype was recorded once. The CDR3 is CASSLWVAGGDGYTF. CDR3 DNA sequence: TGTGCCAGCAGCTTATGGGTTGCAGGGGGCGATGGCTACACCTTC. The chain recombines TRBV7-8 with TRBJ1-2, with 8 nucleotides matching TRBD1. The CDR3 sequence is 15 residues long. Germline CDR1 is SGHVS and CDR2 is FQNEAQ. V shed 2 bases and J 6 bases; nucleotides not matched to a gene: 8.

The table lists this clonotype with many counts. The V call is TRBV10-3, the J call TRBJ2-3; 8 bases are a match to TRBD1. Trimming took 5 bases from V and 9 from J; bases not matched to a gene: 16. CDR1 and CDR2 (germline): ENHRY, SYGVKD. This CDR3 comprises 16 residues. This CDR3 reads CAISNHIPGTGGTQYF. The CDR3 DNA is TGTGCCATCAGTAACCACATCCCCGGGACAGGTGGCACGCAGTATTTT.

J is TRBJ2-7 and V is TRBV7-2, with 8 nucleotides matching TRBD1. V lost 7 bases to trimming and J lost 3 bases; unmatched junction nucleotides: 5. Germline loops: CDR1 SGHTA, CDR2 FQGNSA. This CDR3 is built from 13 residues. The CDR3, as DNA: TGTGCCAGCACCTATGGACAGGGCTACGAGCAGTACTTC. It is translated as CASTYGQGYEQYF.

This clonotype was seen repeatedly, ten times or more. The rearrangement joins TRBV20-1 to TRBJ2-7; 14 nucleotides agree with TRBD2. Germline V CDR1 and CDR2: DFQATT, SNEGSKA (reference sequence). This CDR3 contains 16 residues. Trimming took 5 bases from V and 4 from J; bases not matched to a gene: 10. CDR3 nucleotide sequence: TGCAGTGCTTCTCGTCGCGGGACTAGCGGGGGATACGAGCAGTACTTC. Protein sequence: CSASRRGTSGGYEQYF.